What follows are 8 T cell receptor beta chains derived from one specimen sequenced in a study of STAT3 mutations in large granular lymphocyte leukemia. General observations from the study: In T-cell large granular lymphocyte leukemia, about half of patients showed multiple immunodominant subclonotypes.

The assay was immunoSEQ multiplex PCR, and TCRdb's table has in-frame clones only and misses some. The sample carries about 10,000 clones, about 85% recorded once. These receptors are not linked to any known antigen. The sequenced sample consisted of peripheral blood mononuclear cells. The receptors here all came from a man aged 55 to 70 with T-cell large granular lymphocyte leukemia. Some clones in this sample may be carry-over from other donors' samples.

This chain uses TRBV6-5 with TRBJ1-6; 9 bases are a match to TRBD1. Germline assignment: CDR1 MNHEY and CDR2 SVGAGI. V dropped 6 bases and J dropped 8; count of bases not matched to a gene: 5. This CDR3 contains 14 residues. The CDR3 DNA reads TGTGCCAGCAGCCGACAGGGGGGATATTCACCCCTCCACTTT. Translating it yields CASSRQGGYSPLHF.

This rearrangement joins TRBV5-1 to TRBJ2-1; 10 positions match TRBD2. V dropped 2 bases and J dropped 9; count of bases not matched to a gene: 11. The CDR3 is made up of 16 amino acids. Germline values: CDR1 SGHRS, CDR2 YFSETQ. The CDR3 protein is CASSFGLAGAGGEQFF. The CDR3 coding sequence is TGCGCCAGCAGCTTCGGCCTAGCGGGGGCGGGAGGTGAGCAGTTCTTC.

The CDR3 loop is CASSQDATSGRGETQYF. The CDR3 DNA is TGTGCCAGCAGCCAAGACGCGACTAGCGGGAGAGGAGAGACCCAGTACTTC. The rearrangement links TRBV4-2 to TRBJ2-5, with TRBD2 matching over 12 bases. Trimming cost V 0 bases and J 4 bases; bases outside gene matches: 6. This CDR3 has 17 residues. The germline V gene encodes CDR1 LGHNA and CDR2 YNFKEQ.

This clone showed up just a few times. The rearrangement joins TRBV4-1 to TRBJ2-2; no clear D gene. The CDR3 loop spans 15 amino acids. Deletions cut 0 bases from V and 4 bases from J, with 9 bases between. The V gene's germline CDR1 is MGHRA and CDR2 YSYEKL. CDR3: CASSQEPLGTGELFF. The CDR3 bases are TGCGCCAGCAGCCAAGAACCGCTAGGCACCGGGGAGCTGTTTTTT.

This clone was recorded a few times. The chain has TRBV5-5 and TRBJ1-6, with D uncertain. CDR1 SGHKS and CDR2 YYEKEE come from the germline V gene (reference sequence). The CDR3 is 15 residues long. V gave up 1 base and J gave up 6 bases, with 11 bases separating them. The CDR3 loop is CASSLIPGGNSPLHF. Here the CDR3 DNA reads TGTGCCAGCAGCTTGATTCCGGGCGGTAATTCACCCCTCCACTTT. The full variable domain, rest sourced from reference TRBV5-5 and TRBJ1-6, is DAGVTQSPTHLIKTRGQQVTLRCSPISGHKSVSWYQQVLGQGPQFIFQYYEKEERGRGNFPDRFSARQFPNYSSELNVNALLLGDSALYLCASSLIPGGNSPLHFGNGTRLTVT.

The V call is TRBV4-2, the J call TRBJ2-1, with 8 nucleotides matching TRBD2. Losses at the gene ends were 2 bases for V and 3 bases for J; bases not matched to a gene: 12. Germline values: CDR1 LGHNA, CDR2 YNFKEQ. This CDR3 is built from 18 residues. CDR3: CASSQLGLGGVGYNEQFF. The CDR3 bases are TGTGCCAGCAGCCAACTGGGACTAGGGGGGGTGGGCTACAATGAGCAGTTCTTC.

The chain uses TRBV28 and TRBJ2-2; TRBD1 matches 10 bases. There are 13 residues in the CDR3. Germline V gene data show CDR1 as MDHEN and CDR2 as SYDVKM. The V segment lost 8 bases and the J segment 10 bases; nucleotides outside the gene matches: 7. The CDR3: CASSGQGVKELFF. The CDR3 DNA reads TGTGCCAGCTCCGGACAGGGGGTGAAGGAGCTGTTTTTT.

This chain links TRBV28 with TRBJ1-2; D perhaps matches TRBD1 (5 bases). Germline CDR1 reads MDHEN; CDR2 reads SYDVKM. The CDR3 sequence is 15 residues long. The germline V and J ends were trimmed by 5 bases and 4 bases, with 17 bases remaining between them. The CDR3 reads CASSPQGGETYGYTF. DNA of the CDR3: TGTGCCAGCAGTCCCCAGGGAGGGGAAACCTATGGCTACACCTTC.